Listed here are 6 T cell receptor beta chains from one sample, sequenced in a study of T cell repertoires in cytomegalovirus infection. TCRdb processed the reads anew with MiXCR; each CDR3 protein has one entry. This sample carries some 800,000 distinct CDR3 sequences, 30% to 35% of them seen once, and the ten largest clones take around 11%. These receptors' antigens are unknown. Source: cultured CD8+ T cells from PBMCs, taken from culture after CMV antigen stimulation. The receptors stem from a human donor in good health (CMV status not recorded). Some clones in this sample may be carry-over from other donors' samples.

This rearrangement joins TRBV7-4 to TRBJ2-7, with D perhaps matching TRBD1 (6 bases). V lost 10 bases to trimming and J lost 1 base, with 14 bases between them. The CDR3 contains 13 residues. The germline V gene encodes CDR1 SGHVT and CDR2 SQSDAQ. The CDR3 DNA sequence: TGTGCCACTACAGGGTTTGGATCCTACGAGCAGTACTTC. Protein product: CATTGFGSYEQYF.

In regard to this clonotype: An end of the junction differs from the germline gene, which may be a read error. This chain uses TRBV11-1 with TRBJ2-5; TRBD2 is a possible D gene (6 bases). Germline V gene lookup returns CDR1 SGHAT and CDR2 FQDESV (reference sequence). The CDR3 is 15 residues long. CDR3 coding DNA: TGTGCCAGCAGTTCGACCCGGACTACCCAAGACACCCAGTACTTC. Its translation is CASSSTRTTQDTQYF.

This clonotype was detected many times. The V gene is TRBV20-1, the J gene TRBJ2-3; a weak D match, TRBD2 (5 bases). This CDR3 is 14 amino acids long. Germline-derived CDR1 and CDR2 are DFQATT and SNEGSKA (reference sequence). The CDR3 DNA is TGCATCCCCCCGGACTCTGTCGGCACAGATACGCAGTATTTT. Translating gives CIPPDSVGTDTQYF.

This clonotype was seen only a few times. The gene calls are TRBV28 and TRBJ2-2; 9 bases match TRBD1. With V trimmed by 5 bases and J by 3 bases, 13 bases remained unmatched. Germline CDR1 reads MDHEN; CDR2 reads SYDVKM. This CDR3 is 18 amino acids long. The CDR3 sequence: CASSPSRDREIHTGELFF. The CDR3 DNA sequence: TGTGCCAGCAGTCCGTCCCGGGACAGGGAAATCCACACCGGGGAGCTGTTTTTT.

The chain uses TRBV5-1 and TRBJ1-6; D is unresolved. This CDR3 contains 12 residues. The germline V gene has CDR1 SGHRS and CDR2 YFSETQ. V was trimmed by 6 bases and J by 7 bases, leaving 8 bases between them. In DNA form, the CDR3 reads TGCGCCAGCATTGTCTCCAATTCACCCCTCCACTTT. This gives the protein CASIVSNSPLHF. Full variable domain (remainder filled in from reference TRBV5-1 and TRBJ1-6): KAGVTQTPRYLIKTRGQQVTLSCSPISGHRSVSWYQQTPGQGLQFLFEYFSETQRNKGNFPGRFSGRQFSNSRSEMNVSTLELGDSALYLCASIVSNSPLHFGNGTRLTVT.

The chain uses TRBV29-1 and TRBJ2-1; weak D call: TRBD2 (5 bases). The V gene lost 3 bases and the J gene lost 8 bases, with 17 bases spanning the gap. Looked up from germline, CDR1 is SQVTM and CDR2 is ANQGSEA. The CDR3 consists of 14 residues. CDR3 coding DNA: TGCAGCGTTGAGTCCGGACTCGCCTCGGATGAGCAGTTCTTC. It codes for CSVESGLASDEQFF.